Below are 4 T cell receptor beta chains sequenced from a single sample in a study of neurological immune-mediated disorders. Via MiXCR, TCRdb re-called the 5' RACE reads, giving one row per CDR3 protein. This sample has over 35,000 distinct CDR3 sequences, with 2.5% found just once. Material for sequencing was PBMCs. The receptors shown here come from a man in his fifties with multiple sclerosis.

This clonotype was recorded many times. The chain couples TRBV29-1 to TRBJ1-4, with 8 bases fitting TRBD1. The CDR3 consists of 13 residues. The V segment lost 6 bases and the J segment 2 bases; nucleotides outside the gene matches: 2. CDR1 is SQVTM and CDR2 is ANQGSEA in the germline V gene. CDR3 coding DNA: TGCAGCGTGGGGGACAGGACTAATGAAAAACTGTTTTTT. Its translation is CSVGDRTNEKLFF.

This clonotype was found a few times. A junction end diverges from the germline sequence, so it may reflect a read error. CDR3 nucleotides: TGTGCCAGCAGCCAAGAAGGGTCCAGGGAGGTATATTCACCCCTCAACTTT. The encoded protein is CASSQEGSREVYSPLNF. This chain joins TRBV4-2 and TRBJ1-6; D is perhaps TRBD1 (5 bases). Germline lookup yields CDR1 LGHNA and CDR2 YNFKEQ. The CDR3 covers 17 residues.

At least ten counts were recorded for this clonotype. This chain uses TRBV10-3 with TRBJ1-1; D gene ambiguous. Germline loops: CDR1 ENHRY, CDR2 SYGVKD. V dropped 2 bases and J dropped 3 bases, with 16 bases sitting between them. This CDR3 spans 16 amino acids. The CDR3 loop is CAISERAATIDTEAFF. The DNA of the CDR3 is TGTGCCATCAGTGAGAGGGCAGCTACGATTGACACTGAAGCTTTCTTT.

This clonotype has ten or more counts. The chain uses TRBV2 and TRBJ1-1; D unclear. The CDR3 consists of 14 residues. Germline V lookup: CDR1 SNHLY, CDR2 FYNNEI. V was clipped by 4 bases and J by 0 bases, with 9 bases between them. Here the CDR3 reads CASSVLGMNTEAFF. The CDR3 DNA reads as TGTGCCAGCAGTGTTTTGGGGATGAACACTGAAGCTTTCTTT. Filled out from reference TRBV2 and TRBJ1-1, the complete variable domain reads EPEVTQTPSHQVTQMGQEVILRCVPISNHLYFYWYRQILGQKVEFLVSFYNNEISEKSEIFDDQFSVERPDGSNFTLKIRSTKLEDSAMYFCASSVLGMNTEAFFGQGTRLTVV.